The rows below give T cell receptor beta chains drawn from one sample of a study of PD-L1 blockade in urothelial cancer. Libraries were prepared by immunoSEQ multiplex PCR; TCRdb keeps only in-frame clonotypes and omits some of them. The sample includes 58,000 or so clones, around 84% of them seen just once. The sample was PBMCs, taken around atezolizumab (anti-PD-L1) treatment. All receptors derive from a man aged 45-60 years with urothelial cancer. Each CDR3 is given with its conserved first and last residue. The D gene is left open where the match is weak. The size entry is marked missing in some rows and otherwise reads once, few, many or a size class.

>TRBV5-1|TRBJ2-5|15|NA|NA
CASSALQGTQETQYF
TGCGCCAGCAGCGCACTACAGGGAACGCAAGAGACCCAGTACTTC
>TRBV9|TRBJ1-1|12|NA|TRBD1
CASSSTGTVYEF
TGTGCCAGCAGCTCAACCGGGACAGTTTACGAATTT
>TRBV19|TRBJ2-6|19|NA|TRBD2
CASSTQGLAGFSGANVLTF
TGTGCCAGTAGTACCCAAGGACTAGCGGGGTTCTCTGGAGCCAACGTCCTGACTTTC
>TRBV27|TRBJ1-5|14|few|TRBD1
CASSGGTGNQPQHF
TGTGCCAGCAGCGGAGGGACAGGCAATCAGCCCCAGCATTTT
>TRBV27|TRBJ1-5|15|NA|NA
CASSLSWAGRQPQHF
TGTGCCAGCAGTTTATCGTGGGCAGGGCGGCAGCCCCAGCATTTT
>TRBV5-4|TRBJ2-1|16|few|NA
CASSRGTGSSYNEQFF
TGTGCCAGCTCCAGGGGTACGGGGAGCTCCTACAATGAGCAGTTCTTC
>TRBV5-4|TRBJ2-3|16|once|TRBD2
CASSFGTSGGSDTQYF
TGTGCCAGCAGCTTCGGGACTAGTGGTGGGTCAGATACGCAGTATTTT
>TRBV5-1|TRBJ2-5|13|NA|NA
CASSLAGSETQYF
TGCGCCAGCAGCTTGGCAGGCAGTGAGACCCAGTACTTC
>TRBV5-1|TRBJ1-2|15|NA|TRBD1
CASSGSEGAGYGYTF
TGCGCCAGCAGCGGCTCTGAGGGGGCTGGCTATGGCTACACCTTC
>TRBV4-1|TRBJ2-7|13|NA|NA
CASSEVPTYEQYF
TGCGCCAGCAGCGAAGTTCCCACCTACGAGCAGTACTTC
>TRBV27|TRBJ2-7|11|NA|NA
CASKGEYEQYF
TGTGCCAGCAAGGGAGAATACGAGCAGTACTTC
>TRBV2|TRBJ2-7|14|NA|TRBD2
CASSWTSGRSEQYF
TGTGCCAGCAGCTGGACTAGCGGGAGGTCCGAGCAGTACTTC
>TRBV11-2|TRBJ2-1|14|NA|TRBD2
CASTPSGSRWEQFF
TGTGCCAGCACCCCCAGCGGGAGCCGTTGGGAGCAGTTCTTC
>TRBV7-3|TRBJ2-3|14|NA|TRBD2
CASSSAGLTDTQYF
TGTGCCAGCAGCTCAGCGGGACTCACAGATACGCAGTATTTT
>TRBV19|TRBJ1-2|12|NA|NA
CATQVGASGYTF
TGTGCCACCCAGGTTGGCGCGAGTGGCTACACCTTC
>TRBV5-1|TRBJ2-5|13|NA|TRBD2
CASRTSDQETQYF
TGCGCCAGCCGGACTAGCGACCAAGAGACCCAGTACTTC
>TRBV29-1|TRBJ1-4|14|NA|NA
CSVVAGSTNEKLFF
TGCAGCGTTGTGGCAGGGTCAACTAATGAAAAACTGTTTTTT
>TRBV5-6|TRBJ1-6|16|NA|TRBD1
CASSAGQGARNSPLHF
TGTGCCAGCAGCGCGGGACAGGGGGCCCGGAATTCACCCCTCCACTTT
>TRBV7-8|TRBJ2-3|15|NA|NA
CASSLAADITDTQYF
TGTGCCAGCAGCTTAGCTGCGGATATCACAGATACGCAGTATTTT
>TRBV5-1|TRBJ2-3|14|NA|NA
CASSFTGPEDTQYF
TGCGCCAGCAGCTTTACAGGGCCCGAAGATACGCAGTATTTT
>TRBV7-9|TRBJ2-1|17|NA|TRBD2
CASSLLPTTSGRNEQFF
TGTGCCAGCAGCCTACTCCCTACGACTAGCGGGAGAAATGAGCAGTTCTTC
>TRBV2|TRBJ2-5|14|NA|TRBD1
CASRAGTAQETQYF
TGTGCCAGCAGAGCCGGGACAGCCCAAGAGACCCAGTACTTC
>TRBV9|TRBJ1-3|16|few|NA
CASTTTGLDGGNTIYF
TGTGCCAGCACCACCACAGGGCTAGATGGGGGAAACACCATATATTTT
>TRBV11-3|TRBJ2-1|14|NA|NA
CASSLDSVQARQFF
TGTGCCAGCAGCTTAGATTCGGTGCAAGCCCGTCAGTTCTTC
>TRBV28|TRBJ1-1|14|NA|NA
CASSLGSMNTEAFF
TGTGCCAGCAGTTTGGGCAGCATGAACACTGAAGCTTTCTTT
>TRBV27|TRBJ1-3|14|once|NA
CASSSVSSGNTIYF
TGTGCCAGCAGTTCCGTCAGTTCTGGAAACACCATATATTTT
>TRBV4-1|TRBJ2-7|14|NA|TRBD1
CASSPGQGRYEQYF
TGCGCCAGCAGCCCAGGACAGGGGAGGTACGAGCAGTACTTC
>TRBV7-3|TRBJ2-1|17|NA|TRBD2
CASSLSPGREPTNEQFF
TGTGCCAGCAGCTTATCTCCGGGGAGGGAGCCGACGAATGAGCAGTTCTTC
>TRBV6-1|TRBJ2-7|14|NA|NA
CASSEAVVPYEQYF
TGTGCCAGCAGTGAAGCTGTAGTTCCCTACGAGCAGTACTTC
>TRBV7-9|TRBJ1-2|15|NA|NA
CASSLTDTGGGGYTF
TGTGCCAGCAGCTTAACAGACACGGGGGGCGGTGGCTACACCTTC
>TRBV9|TRBJ2-1|14|NA|TRBD1
CARPSGQGANEQFF
TGTGCCAGACCCTCGGGACAGGGCGCCAATGAGCAGTTCTTC
>TRBV11-2|TRBJ2-7|16|NA|TRBD2
CASSLEGLAGLYEQYF
TGTGCCAGCAGCTTAGAAGGCCTAGCGGGACTCTACGAGCAGTACTTC
>TRBV5-1|TRBJ2-7|15|NA|TRBD2
CASSPTSGSGNEQYF
TGCGCCAGCAGCCCAACTAGCGGGAGTGGGAACGAGCAGTACTTC
>TRBV6-5|TRBJ2-3|12|NA|NA
CASRAQEATQYF
TGTGCCAGCAGAGCCCAGGAGGCTACGCAGTATTTT
>TRBV11-3|TRBJ2-1|17|NA|NA
CASSLDPPGTLYNEQFF
TGTGCCAGCAGCTTAGATCCCCCAGGGACATTATACAATGAGCAGTTCTTC
>TRBV30|TRBJ1-3|17|NA|NA
CAWSVGRIGGAGNTIYF
TGTGCCTGGAGTGTAGGCCGCATTGGGGGCGCGGGAAACACCATATATTTT
>TRBV14|TRBJ1-1|15|NA|NA
CASSQDGYGRTEAFF
TGTGCCAGCAGCCAAGACGGGTATGGTAGGACTGAAGCTTTCTTT
>TRBV5-1|TRBJ2-7|14|NA|NA
CASSGQGTLYEQYF
TGCGCCAGCAGCGGCCAGGGAACCCTCTACGAGCAGTACTTC
>TRBV28|TRBJ2-3|16|NA|TRBD2
CASSLYPGGTTDTQYF
TGTGCCAGCAGTTTATACCCGGGGGGGACGACAGATACGCAGTATTTT
>TRBV5-1|TRBJ1-2|15|few|NA
CASSGTGMENYGYTF
TGCGCCAGCAGCGGCACAGGGATGGAGAACTATGGCTACACCTTC
>TRBV2|TRBJ1-5|14|NA|NA
CASSLDGSNQPQHF
TGTGCCAGCAGCCTCGACGGGAGCAATCAGCCCCAGCATTTT
>TRBV6-5|TRBJ2-7|12|NA|TRBD2
CASKAGGSEQYF
TGTGCCAGCAAGGCGGGAGGATCTGAGCAGTACTTC
>TRBV19|TRBJ1-2|14|few|NA
CASSMRAGPYGYTF
TGTGCCAGTAGTATGAGGGCCGGACCCTATGGCTACACCTTC
>TRBV7-6|TRBJ1-2|12|NA|NA
CASSAGGGVYTF
TGTGCCAGCAGCGCGGGGGGTGGGGTCTACACCTTC
>TRBV11-2|TRBJ2-2|16|NA|TRBD1
CASSPWDRGRAGELFF
TGTGCCAGCAGCCCCTGGGACAGGGGGCGCGCCGGGGAGCTGTTTTTT
>TRBV27|TRBJ2-1|15|few|NA
CASSLRGSVYNEQFF
TGTGCCAGCAGTTTGCGGGGCTCGGTGTACAATGAGCAGTTCTTC